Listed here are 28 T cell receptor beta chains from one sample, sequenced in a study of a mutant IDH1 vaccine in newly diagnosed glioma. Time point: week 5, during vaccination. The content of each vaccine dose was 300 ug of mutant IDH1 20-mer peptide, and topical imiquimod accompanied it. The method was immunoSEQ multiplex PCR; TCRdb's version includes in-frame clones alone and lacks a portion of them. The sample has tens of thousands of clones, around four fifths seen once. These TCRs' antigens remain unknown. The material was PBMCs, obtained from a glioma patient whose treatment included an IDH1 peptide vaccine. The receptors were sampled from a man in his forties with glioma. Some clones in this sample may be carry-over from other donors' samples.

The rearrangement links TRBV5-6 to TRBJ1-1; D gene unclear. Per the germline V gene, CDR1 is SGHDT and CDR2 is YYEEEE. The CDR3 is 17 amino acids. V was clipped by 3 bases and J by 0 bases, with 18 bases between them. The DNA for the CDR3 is TGTGCCAGCAGCTCACCCCTTGCCGACACCTTGAACACTGAAGCTTTCTTT. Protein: CASSSPLADTLNTEAFF.

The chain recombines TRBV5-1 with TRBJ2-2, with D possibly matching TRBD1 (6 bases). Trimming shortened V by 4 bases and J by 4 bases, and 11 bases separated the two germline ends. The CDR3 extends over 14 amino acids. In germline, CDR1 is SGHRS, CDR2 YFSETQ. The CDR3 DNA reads TGCGCCAGCAGCGGGGGCAGGGGCACCGGGGAGCTGTTTTTT. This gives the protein CASSGGRGTGELFF. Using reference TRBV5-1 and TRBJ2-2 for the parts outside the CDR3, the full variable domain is KAGVTQTPRYLIKTRGQQVTLSCSPISGHRSVSWYQQTPGQGLQFLFEYFSETQRNKGNFPGRFSGRQFSNSRSEMNVSTLELGDSALYLCASSGGRGTGELFFGEGSRLTVL.

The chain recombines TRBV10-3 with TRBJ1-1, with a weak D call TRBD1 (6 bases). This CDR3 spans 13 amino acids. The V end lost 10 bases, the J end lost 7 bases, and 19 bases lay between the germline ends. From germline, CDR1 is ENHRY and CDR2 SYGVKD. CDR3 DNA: TGTGCCACCGGTCCCGGGACATCGGTTGAAGCTTTCTTT. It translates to CATGPGTSVEAFF.

The CDR3 nucleotides are TGCGCCAGCAGCTTGGGAACAGGGGGCGCCTATGGCTACACCTTC. Translating it yields CASSLGTGGAYGYTF. The rearrangement links TRBV5-1 to TRBJ1-2; 9 positions match TRBD1. V lost 0 bases and J lost 4; bases outside the gene matches: 4. The germline V gene encodes CDR1 SGHRS and CDR2 YFSETQ. This CDR3 contains 15 residues.

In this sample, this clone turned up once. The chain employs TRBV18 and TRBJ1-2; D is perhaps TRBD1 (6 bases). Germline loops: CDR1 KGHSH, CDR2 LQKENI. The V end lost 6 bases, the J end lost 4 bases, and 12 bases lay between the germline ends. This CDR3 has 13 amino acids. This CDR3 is CASSPGQIYGYTF. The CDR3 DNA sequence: TGTGCCAGCTCGCCTGGACAGATCTATGGCTACACCTTC. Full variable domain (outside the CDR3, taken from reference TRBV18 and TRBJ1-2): NAGVMQNPRHLVRRRGQEARLRCSPMKGHSHVYWYRQLPEEGLKFMVYLQKENIIDESGMPKERFSAEFPKEGPSILRIQQVVRGDSAAYFCASSPGQIYGYTFGSGTRLTVV.

The CDR3 DNA is TGTGCCAGCAGTGAAGCGCCAGGGTTGGACGAGCAGTACTTC. It codes for CASSEAPGLDEQYF. The chain has TRBV6-1 and TRBJ2-7, with a tentative D call TRBD1 (5 bases). Deletions cut 0 bases from V and 5 bases from J, with 11 bases between. Germline V gene data show CDR1 as MNHNS and CDR2 as SASEGT. The CDR3 consists of 14 residues.

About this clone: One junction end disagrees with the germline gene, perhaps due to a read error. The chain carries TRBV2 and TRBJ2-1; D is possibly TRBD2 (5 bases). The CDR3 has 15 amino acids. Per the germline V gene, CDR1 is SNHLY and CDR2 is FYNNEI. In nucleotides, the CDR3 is TGTGCCAGCAGTCAAGCGGCGAGCTCCTACAATGAGCAGTTCTTC. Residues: CASSQAASSYNEQFF.

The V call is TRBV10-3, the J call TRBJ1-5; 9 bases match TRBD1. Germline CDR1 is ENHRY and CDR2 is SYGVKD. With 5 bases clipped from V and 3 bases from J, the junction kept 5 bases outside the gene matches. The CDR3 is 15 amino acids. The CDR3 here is CAISLGTGNNQPQHF. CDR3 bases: TGTGCCATCAGTCTCGGGACAGGGAACAATCAGCCCCAGCATTTT.

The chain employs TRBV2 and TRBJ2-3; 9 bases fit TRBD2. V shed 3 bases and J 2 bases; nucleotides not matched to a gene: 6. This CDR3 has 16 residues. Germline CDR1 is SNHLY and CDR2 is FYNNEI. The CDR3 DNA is TGTGCCAGCAGTGACGGACTAGCGTGGTACACAGATACGCAGTATTTT. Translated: CASSDGLAWYTDTQYF.

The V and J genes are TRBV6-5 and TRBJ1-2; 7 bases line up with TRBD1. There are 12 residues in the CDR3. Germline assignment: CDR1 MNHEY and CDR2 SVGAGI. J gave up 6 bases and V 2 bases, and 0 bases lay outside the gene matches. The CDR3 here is CASSYRGHGYTF. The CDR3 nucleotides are TGTGCCAGCAGTTACAGGGGGCATGGCTACACCTTC.

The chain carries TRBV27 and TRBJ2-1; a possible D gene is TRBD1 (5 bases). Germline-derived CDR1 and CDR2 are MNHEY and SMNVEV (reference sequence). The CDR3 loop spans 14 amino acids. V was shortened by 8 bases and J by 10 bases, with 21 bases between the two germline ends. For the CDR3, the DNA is TGTGCCAGCTCCCCGGAACCTGGACATAGCGAGCAGTTCTTC. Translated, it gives CASSPEPGHSEQFF.

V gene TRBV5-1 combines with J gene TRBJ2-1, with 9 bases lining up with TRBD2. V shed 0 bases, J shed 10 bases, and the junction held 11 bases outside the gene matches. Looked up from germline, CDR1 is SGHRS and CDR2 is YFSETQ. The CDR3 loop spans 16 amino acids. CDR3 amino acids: CASSLGLAGGLREQFF. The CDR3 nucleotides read TGCGCCAGCAGCTTGGGTCTGGCGGGGGGGCTGAGAGAGCAGTTCTTC. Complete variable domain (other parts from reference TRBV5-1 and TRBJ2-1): KAGVTQTPRYLIKTRGQQVTLSCSPISGHRSVSWYQQTPGQGLQFLFEYFSETQRNKGNFPGRFSGRQFSNSRSEMNVSTLELGDSALYLCASSLGLAGGLREQFFGPGTRLTVL.

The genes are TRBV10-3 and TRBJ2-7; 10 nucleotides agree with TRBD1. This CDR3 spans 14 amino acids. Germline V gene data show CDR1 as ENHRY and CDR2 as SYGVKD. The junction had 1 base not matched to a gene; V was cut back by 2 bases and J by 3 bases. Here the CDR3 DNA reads TGTGCCATCAGTGAGGGGGACAGGGGCTACGAGCAGTACTTC. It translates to CAISEGDRGYEQYF.

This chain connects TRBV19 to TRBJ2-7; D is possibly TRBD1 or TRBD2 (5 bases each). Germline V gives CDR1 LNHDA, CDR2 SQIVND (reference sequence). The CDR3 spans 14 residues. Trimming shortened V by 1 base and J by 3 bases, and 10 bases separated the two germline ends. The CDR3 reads CASSIGGSRYEQYF. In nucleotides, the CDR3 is TGTGCCAGTAGTATAGGGGGGAGCCGCTACGAGCAGTACTTC.

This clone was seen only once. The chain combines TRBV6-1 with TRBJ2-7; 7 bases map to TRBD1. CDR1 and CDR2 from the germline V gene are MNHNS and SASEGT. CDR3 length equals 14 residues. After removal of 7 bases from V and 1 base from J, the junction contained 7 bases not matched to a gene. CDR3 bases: TGTGCCAGCACCACGACAGGGTTTTCCTACGAGCAGTACTTC. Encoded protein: CASTTTGFSYEQYF.

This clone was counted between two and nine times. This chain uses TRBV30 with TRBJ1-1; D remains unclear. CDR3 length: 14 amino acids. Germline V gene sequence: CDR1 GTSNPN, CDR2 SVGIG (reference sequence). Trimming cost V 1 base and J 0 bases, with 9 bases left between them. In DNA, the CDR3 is TGTGCCTGGAGTGGGGCGTTTTTGAACACTGAAGCTTTCTTT. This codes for CAWSGAFLNTEAFF.

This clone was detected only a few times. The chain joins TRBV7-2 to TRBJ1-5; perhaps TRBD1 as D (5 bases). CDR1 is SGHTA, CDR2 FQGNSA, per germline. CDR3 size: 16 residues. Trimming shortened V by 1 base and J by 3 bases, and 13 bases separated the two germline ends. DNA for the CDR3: TGTGCCAGCAGCTTAGTCCAGGGAAGAAACAATCAGCCCCAGCATTTT. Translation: CASSLVQGRNNQPQHF.

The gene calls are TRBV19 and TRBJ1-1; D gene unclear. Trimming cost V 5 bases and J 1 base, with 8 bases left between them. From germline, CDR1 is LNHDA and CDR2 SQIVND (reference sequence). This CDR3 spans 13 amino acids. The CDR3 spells CASSPATNTEAFF. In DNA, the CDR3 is TGTGCCAGTAGTCCAGCCACGAACACTGAAGCTTTCTTT.

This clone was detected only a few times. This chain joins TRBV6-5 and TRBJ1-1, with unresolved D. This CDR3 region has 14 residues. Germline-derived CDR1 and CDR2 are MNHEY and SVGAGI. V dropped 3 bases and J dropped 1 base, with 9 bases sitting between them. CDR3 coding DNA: TGTGCCAGCAGTTATGCGATCGGGAACACTGAAGCTTTCTTT. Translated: CASSYAIGNTEAFF.

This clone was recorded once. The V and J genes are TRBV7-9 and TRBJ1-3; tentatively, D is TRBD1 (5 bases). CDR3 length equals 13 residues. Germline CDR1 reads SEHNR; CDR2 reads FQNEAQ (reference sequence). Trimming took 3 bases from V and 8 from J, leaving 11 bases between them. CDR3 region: CASSFGTGYTIYF. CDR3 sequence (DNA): TGTGCCAGCAGCTTCGGGACCGGCTACACCATATATTTT. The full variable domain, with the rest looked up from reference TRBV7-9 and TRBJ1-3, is DTGVSQNPRHKITKRGQNVTFRCDPISEHNRLYWYRQTLGQGPEFLTYFQNEAQLEKSRLLSDRFSAERPKGSFSTLEIQRTEQGDSAMYLCASSFGTGYTIYFGEGSWLTVV.

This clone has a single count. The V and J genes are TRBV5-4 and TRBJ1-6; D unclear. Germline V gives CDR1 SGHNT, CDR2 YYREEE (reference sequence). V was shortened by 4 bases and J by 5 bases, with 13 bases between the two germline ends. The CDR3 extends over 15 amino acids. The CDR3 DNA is TGTGCCAGCAGCCCCCGGATAGGGAATAATTCACCCCTCCACTTT. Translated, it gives CASSPRIGNNSPLHF.

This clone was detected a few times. The CDR3 DNA sequence: TGCGCCAGCAGCTCCCGACAGGGGGTATATGGCTACACCTTC. Its protein product is CASSSRQGVYGYTF. The chain has TRBV5-1 and TRBJ1-2; TRBD1 aligns across 9 bases. The CDR3 totals 14 residues. Germline V gene lookup returns CDR1 SGHRS and CDR2 YFSETQ. Unmatched junction bases numbered 5, after V lost 3 bases and J lost 5 bases.

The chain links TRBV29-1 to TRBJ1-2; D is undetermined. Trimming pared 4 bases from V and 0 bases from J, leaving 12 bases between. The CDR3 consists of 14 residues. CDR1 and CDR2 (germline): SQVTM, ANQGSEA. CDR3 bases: TGCAGCGTTGTATCTGCGAAAGCTAACTATGGCTACACCTTC. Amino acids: CSVVSAKANYGYTF.

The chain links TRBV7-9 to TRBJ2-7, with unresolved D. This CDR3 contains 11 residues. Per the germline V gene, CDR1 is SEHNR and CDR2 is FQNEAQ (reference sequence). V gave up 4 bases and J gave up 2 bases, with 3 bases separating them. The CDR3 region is CASSSTYEQYF. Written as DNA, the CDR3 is TGTGCCAGCAGCTCCACCTACGAGCAGTACTTC.

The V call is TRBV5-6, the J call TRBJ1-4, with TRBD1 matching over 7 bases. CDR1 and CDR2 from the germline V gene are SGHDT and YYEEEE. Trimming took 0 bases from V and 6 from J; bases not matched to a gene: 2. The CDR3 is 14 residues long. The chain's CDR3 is CASSLGQGYEKLFF. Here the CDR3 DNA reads TGTGCCAGCAGCTTGGGACAGGGATATGAAAAACTGTTTTTT.

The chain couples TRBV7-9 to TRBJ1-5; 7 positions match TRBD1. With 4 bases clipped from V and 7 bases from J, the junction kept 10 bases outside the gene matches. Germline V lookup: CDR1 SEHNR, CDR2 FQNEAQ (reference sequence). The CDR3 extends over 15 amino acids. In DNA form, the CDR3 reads TGTGCCAGCAGCTCGCAGGGGGGGTCGGGGCAGCCCCAGCATTTT. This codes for CASSSQGGSGQPQHF.

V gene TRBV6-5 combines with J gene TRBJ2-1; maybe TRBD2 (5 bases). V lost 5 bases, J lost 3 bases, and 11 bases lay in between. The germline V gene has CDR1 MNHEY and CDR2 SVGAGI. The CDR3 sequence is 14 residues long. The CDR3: CASSTGSGYNEQFF. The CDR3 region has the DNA TGTGCCAGCAGTACCGGAAGCGGCTACAATGAGCAGTTCTTC.

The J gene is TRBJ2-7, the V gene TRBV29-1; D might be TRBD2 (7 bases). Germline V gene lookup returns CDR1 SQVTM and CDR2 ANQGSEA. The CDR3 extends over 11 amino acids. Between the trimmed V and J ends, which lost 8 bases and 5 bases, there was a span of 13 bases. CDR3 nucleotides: TGCAGCACCAGGGGAGGGGACGAGCAGTACTTC. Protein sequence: CSTRGGDEQYF.